There are a few counts of the clone carrying this T cell receptor (beta chain). Its antigen is still unknown. Sequencing was performed with immunoSEQ multiplex PCR; in TCRdb, only in-frame clones are kept and a portion is missing. This sample has 180,000 or so clones, with 92% found just once. This entry comes from a study of T cell responses to AZD1222 COVID-19 vaccine. Study results and limitations: Within unmutated variant regions lay the reported targets of nearly half of spike-specific TCRs. Spike-spanning, vaccine-associated CD4 TCRs were dominant at 160-218 and 743-854.

Germline CDR1 MNHNS, CDR2 SASEGT. The ends were cut back, 2 bases at V and 6 bases at J, with 2 bases in the middle. The CDR3 consists of 10 residues. The clonotype comes from an adult who received the AZD1222 COVID-19 vaccine. The sample in question was peripheral blood, obtained 28 days after the second AZD1222 dose. The J gene is TRBJ2-7, the V gene TRBV6-1, with D uncertain. CDR3 amino acids: CASSEFEQYF. The DNA for the CDR3 is TGTGCCAGCAGTGAATTCGAGCAGTACTTC.